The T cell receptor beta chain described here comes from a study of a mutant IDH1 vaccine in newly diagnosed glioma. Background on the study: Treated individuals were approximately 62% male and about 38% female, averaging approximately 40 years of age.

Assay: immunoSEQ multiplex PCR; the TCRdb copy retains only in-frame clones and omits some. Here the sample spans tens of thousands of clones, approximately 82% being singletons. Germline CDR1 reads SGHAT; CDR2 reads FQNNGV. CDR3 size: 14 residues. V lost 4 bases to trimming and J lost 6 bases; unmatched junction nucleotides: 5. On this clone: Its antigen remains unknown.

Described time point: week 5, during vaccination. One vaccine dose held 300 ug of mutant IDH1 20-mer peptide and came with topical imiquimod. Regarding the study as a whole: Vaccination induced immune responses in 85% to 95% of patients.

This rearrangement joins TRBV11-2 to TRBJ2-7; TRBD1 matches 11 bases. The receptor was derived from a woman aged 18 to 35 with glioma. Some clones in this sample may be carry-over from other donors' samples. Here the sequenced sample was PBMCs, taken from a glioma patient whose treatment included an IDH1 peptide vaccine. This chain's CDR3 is CASSSGQGEVEQYF. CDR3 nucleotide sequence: TGTGCCAGCAGCTCGGGACAGGGGGAGGTCGAGCAGTACTTC.